The present entry profiles one T cell receptor (beta chain) with its context. Its antigen is unidentified. The data are from a study of lymphopenia after photon versus proton radiotherapy. Study results and caveats: Only patients who died were analyzed for survival; proton advantage is unproven.

TCRdb's copy holds only in-frame clones and misses some; the assay was immunoSEQ multiplex PCR. The sample lists about 68,000 clones; approximately 90% were seen once. The V gene end was trimmed by 0 bases and the J gene end by 7 bases; junction bases not matched to a gene: 7. The CDR3 contains 17 residues. From germline, CDR1 is SGHKS and CDR2 YYEKEE (reference sequence). This TCR derives from an older woman with pancreatic cancer. This specimen consisted of peripheral blood, obtained from a patient treated with photon-based radiotherapy. The genes are TRBV5-5 and TRBJ2-1, with 13 positions matching TRBD2. The CDR3 region has the DNA TGTGCCAGCAGCTTGGGGTCCGGACTAGCGGGAGCTAATGAGCAGTTCTTC. Protein: CASSLGSGLAGANEQFF.